What follows are 21 T cell receptor beta chains derived from one specimen sequenced in a study of identical twins. TCRdb re-called the 5' RACE reads through MiXCR, storing one row per CDR3 protein. The repertoire holds 400,000 to 500,000 distinct CDR3 sequences, with about 13% as singletons. The same specimen was also included in a second study, on yellow fever vaccine responses in identical twins.

Sequenced input: CD4+ T cells sorted from blood. Receptors were obtained from a woman between 18 and 30 years old in good health.

This clonotype was counted a few times. The chain has TRBV6-2 or TRBV6-3 and TRBJ2-5; 7 bases match TRBD2. Germline CDR1 is MNHEY and CDR2 is SVGEGT. The V segment lost 6 bases and the J segment 5 bases; nucleotides outside the gene matches: 3. This CDR3 spans 12 amino acids. In nucleotides, the CDR3 is TGTGCCAGCAGCCGGGGGGTGGAGACCCAGTACTTC. Translated: CASSRGVETQYF.

The V and J genes are TRBV27 and TRBJ2-2; D may be TRBD2 (5 bases). Trimming took 1 base from V and 9 from J, leaving 15 bases between them. From germline, CDR1 is MNHEY and CDR2 SMNVEV (reference sequence). The length of the CDR3 is 15 residues. CDR3 loop: CASSLYSGIVRELFF. CDR3 bases: TGTGCCAGCAGTTTATATTCGGGAATTGTAAGGGAGCTGTTTTTT.

The J gene is TRBJ2-3, the V gene TRBV6-2 or TRBV6-3; the match to TRBD2 covers 11 bases. V was pared by 6 bases and J by 2 bases, with 10 bases of the junction left unmatched. Germline assignment: CDR1 MNHEY and CDR2 SVGEGT. The CDR3 has 17 amino acids. CDR3 sequence reads: CASRKDVTSGVTDTQYF. CDR3 sequence (DNA): TGTGCCAGCAGGAAAGACGTGACTAGCGGGGTCACAGATACGCAGTATTTT.

The count of this clonotype is one. V gene TRBV4-3 combines with J gene TRBJ2-7; unclear D gene. Germline V gives CDR1 LGHNA, CDR2 YSLEER. The CDR3 runs to 14 residues. Trimming pared 0 bases from V and 3 bases from J, leaving 9 bases between. CDR3 nucleotide sequence: TGCGCCAGCAGCCAAGATCTGCACCTCTACGAGCAGTACTTC. It translates to CASSQDLHLYEQYF.

This clonotype was observed many times. The chain recombines TRBV11-2 with TRBJ2-2; D gene ambiguous. V lost 0 bases, J lost 4 bases, and 6 bases lay in between. The CDR3 contains 14 residues. Germline CDR1 is SGHAT and CDR2 is FQNNGV. CDR3 in amino acids: CASSLEISTGELFF. CDR3 coding DNA: TGTGCCAGCAGCTTAGAGATATCCACCGGGGAGCTGTTTTTT. Full variable domain (remainder filled in from reference TRBV11-2 and TRBJ2-2): EAGVAQSPRYKIIEKRQSVAFWCNPISGHATLYWYQQILGQGPKLLIQFQNNGVVDDSQLPKDRFSAERLKGVDSTLKIQPAKLEDSAVYLCASSLEISTGELFFGEGSRLTVL.

Many counts were recorded for this clonotype. This chain uses TRBV4-3 with TRBJ2-1, with D hard to call. The V end was cut by 0 bases, the J end by 2 bases, with 8 bases between. The CDR3 extends over 15 amino acids. Germline CDR1 reads LGHNA; CDR2 reads YSLEER. In DNA, the CDR3 is TGCGCCAGCAGCCAAGAGGAGACAACCTACAATGAGCAGTTCTTC. Translating it yields CASSQEETTYNEQFF.

The V gene is TRBV5-1, the J gene TRBJ2-5; the D gene is possibly TRBD1 (5 bases). CDR1 SGHRS and CDR2 YFSETQ come from the germline V gene. The CDR3 has 15 amino acids. The V end was cut by 3 bases, the J end by 0 bases, with 12 bases between. The CDR3 loop reads CASSSPKGYQETQYF. In nucleotides, the CDR3 is TGCGCCAGCAGCTCCCCGAAGGGGTACCAAGAGACCCAGTACTTC.

The J gene is TRBJ2-7, the V gene TRBV6-1, with 8 bases matching TRBD1. V was clipped by 5 bases and J by 6 bases; unmatched bases: 6. CDR1 and CDR2 (germline): MNHNS, SASEGT. There are 13 residues in the CDR3. CDR3 nucleotides: TGTGCCAGCAGTAAAGGGACAGGAGGCGAGCAGTACTTC. Protein: CASSKGTGGEQYF.

The J gene is TRBJ2-6, the V gene TRBV24-1; the D gene is possibly TRBD2 (5 bases). In germline, CDR1 is KGHDR, CDR2 SFDVKD. This CDR3 region has 14 residues. V was pared by 6 bases and J by 4 bases, with 9 bases between. The DNA of the CDR3 is TGTGCCACCAGTCAGTCGGGAGGGGCCAACGTCCTGACTTTC. Amino acid sequence: CATSQSGGANVLTF.

This clonotype was observed at least ten times. The chain has TRBV5-1 and TRBJ2-4; 8 positions match TRBD2. The CDR3 is made up of 16 amino acids. Germline-derived CDR1 and CDR2 are SGHRS and YFSETQ. V lost 3 bases to trimming and J lost 5 bases; unmatched junction nucleotides: 10. CDR3: CASSWNPAGEENIQYF. As DNA, the CDR3 is TGCGCCAGCAGCTGGAACCCAGCGGGAGAAGAAAACATTCAGTACTTC.

This clonotype appeared a few times. The chain joins TRBV20-1 to TRBJ2-5; possibly TRBD2 for D (5 bases). CDR3 length: 17 amino acids. The V gene's germline CDR1 is DFQATT and CDR2 SNEGSKA (reference sequence). With 3 bases removed from V and 5 bases from J, the gap between germline ends came to 25 bases. The chain's CDR3 is CSASRSLGIAESETQYF. CDR3 nucleotides: TGCAGTGCTAGTAGATCCCTCGGGATAGCTGAGAGTGAGACCCAGTACTTC.

This sequence joins TRBV7-6 and TRBJ2-5; weak D call: TRBD1 (5 bases). This CDR3 region has 14 residues. V dropped 5 bases and J dropped 7 bases, with 17 bases sitting between them. From germline, CDR1 is SGHVS and CDR2 FNYEAQ. Here the CDR3 reads CASSPRQFGSTQYF. Here the CDR3 DNA reads TGTGCCAGCAGCCCTCGACAGTTCGGGTCGACCCAGTACTTC.

The chain couples TRBV24-1 to TRBJ2-2, with 9 bases fitting TRBD1. The germline V gene encodes CDR1 KGHDR and CDR2 SFDVKD. The CDR3 consists of 16 residues. After removal of 0 bases from V and 6 bases from J, the junction contained 4 bases not matched to a gene. CDR3 sequence: CATSDLGTGSSGELFF. The CDR3 DNA reads as TGTGCCACCAGTGATTTGGGGACAGGGTCCTCCGGGGAGCTGTTTTTT.

There are a few counts of this clonotype. The chain uses TRBV12-3 or TRBV12-4 and TRBJ1-6; 10 positions agree with TRBD1. The length of the CDR3 is 16 residues. The ends lost 5 bases at V and 9 bases at J; junction bases unmatched: 10. The CDR3 region has the DNA TGTGCCAGCAGTGGTGGGACCCGGGACAGGGGTTCACCCCTCCACTTT. Encoded protein: CASSGGTRDRGSPLHF.

The chain uses TRBV2 and TRBJ1-1; TRBD1 agrees at 10 bases. J gave up 1 base and V 6 bases, and 5 bases lay outside the gene matches. CDR1 SNHLY and CDR2 FYNNEI come from the germline V gene. The CDR3 loop spans 15 amino acids. CDR3 in DNA: TGTGCCAGCAGCCCCGGGACAGGGGCGAACACTGAAGCTTTCTTT. It encodes CASSPGTGANTEAFF.

This clonotype has just a few counts. V is TRBV20-1 and J is TRBJ2-1; D possibly corresponds to TRBD2 (6 bases). The CDR3 loop spans 12 amino acids. Trimming shortened V by 3 bases and J by 7 bases, and 10 bases separated the two germline ends. The V gene's germline CDR1 is DFQATT and CDR2 SNEGSKA (reference sequence). The CDR3 region is CSARGGGNEQFF. The CDR3 bases are TGCAGTGCTAGGGGAGGCGGAAATGAGCAGTTCTTC.

The chain joins TRBV28 to TRBJ1-1, with D possibly TRBD1 on 5 matching bases. Germline CDR1 reads MDHEN; CDR2 reads SYDVKM. This CDR3 spans 16 amino acids. Trimming cost V 2 bases and J 0 bases, with 13 bases left between them. CDR3 region: CASSLAPGTLNTEAFF. CDR3 coding DNA: TGTGCCAGCAGTTTAGCACCGGGGACCCTGAACACTGAAGCTTTCTTT.

This clonotype turned up a few times. CDR3 amino acids: CASSFFRGTINEQFF. CDR3 bases: TGTGCCAGCAGTTTCTTCAGGGGGACGATCAATGAGCAGTTCTTC. The J gene is TRBJ2-1, the V gene TRBV27; 7 bases map to TRBD1. Unmatched junction bases numbered 8, after V lost 3 bases and J lost 6 bases. CDR3 length: 15 residues. Germline V gives CDR1 MNHEY, CDR2 SMNVEV (reference sequence).

The chain joins TRBV12-5 to TRBJ2-1; a weak D match, TRBD1 (6 bases). Between the trimmed V and J ends, which lost 0 bases and 8 bases, there was a span of 23 bases. CDR3 length equals 18 residues. In germline, CDR1 is LGHNT, CDR2 FRNRAP. The CDR3 sequence is CASGLVLQGTPYVHEQFF. CDR3 DNA sequence: TGTGCTAGTGGTTTGGTACTCCAGGGGACACCGTACGTCCATGAGCAGTTCTTC.

This clonotype was detected only a few times. V gene TRBV28 combines with J gene TRBJ2-7; no firm D call. With 10 bases removed from V and 3 bases from J, the gap between germline ends came to 13 bases. Germline CDR1 MDHEN, CDR2 SYDVKM. The CDR3 has 12 residues. CDR3 region: CATGLVLYEQYF. CDR3 bases: TGTGCCACTGGGCTAGTTCTCTACGAGCAGTACTTC.

This clonotype was found a few times. This chain uses TRBV7-2 with TRBJ2-5; 8 nucleotides line up with TRBD2. The CDR3 sequence is 15 residues long. Germline V gene lookup returns CDR1 SGHTA and CDR2 FQGNSA. The V and J ends lost 5 bases and 4 bases, in that order; junction bases with no gene match: 9. In nucleotides, the CDR3 is TGTGCCAGCAGCCATAGGACTAGCTTGGGAGAGACCCAGTACTTC. Its protein is CASSHRTSLGETQYF.